Listed here are 2 T cell receptor beta chains from one sample, sequenced in a study of T-cell reconstitution after alpha-beta-depleted transplantation in children. Preparation of the TCRbeta library used unique molecular identifiers. TCRdb called the PCR reads again in MiXCR, with one record for every CDR3 protein. The top ten clones hold around 15% of a sample with around 490,000 distinct CDR3 sequences, around 10% of them seen once. Sequencing used PBMCs, mostly from graft donor cells, obtained 180 days after TCRalphabeta/CD19-depleted stem cell transplant. These receptors all stem from a female patient aged 2-15 years who had a stem cell transplant for aplastic anemia, so the T cells may come from the graft donor.

This clonotype was counted at least ten times. The chain uses TRBV20-1 and TRBJ2-5; D gene uncertain. Trimming removed 4 bases from V and 2 bases from J, with 11 bases in between. The CDR3 sequence is 13 residues long. In germline, CDR1 is DFQATT, CDR2 SNEGSKA (reference sequence). Here the CDR3 reads CSATSTKQETQYF. As DNA, the CDR3 is TGCAGTGCTACCAGTACTAAGCAAGAGACCCAGTACTTC.

As concerns this clonotype: Germline is not matched at one junction end, which may reflect a read error. This chain connects TRBV14 to TRBJ2-3; the D gene is possibly TRBD2 (5 bases). Germline V lookup: CDR1 SGHDN, CDR2 FVKESK. The CDR3 loop spans 15 amino acids. In nucleotides, the CDR3 is TGTGCCAGCGGCCAAGCGACGGGAACCACAGATACGCAGTATTTT. This sequence encodes CASGQATGTTDTQYF. Full variable domain (rest looked up from reference TRBV14 and TRBJ2-3): EAGVTQFPSHSVIEKGQTVTLRCDPISGHDNLYWYRRVMGKEIKFLLHFVKESKQDESGMPNNRFLAERTGGTYSTLKVQPAELEDSGVYFCASGQATGTTDTQYFGPGTRLTVL.